Given below is one T cell receptor beta chain in context. The data originate from a study of cytomegalovirus exposure and HLA in healthy donors. TCRdb keeps only in-frame clones here, not all; method: immunoSEQ multiplex PCR. Of roughly 80,000 clones detected, 85% to 95% appear once; the ten largest clones hold approximately 0.67%. CDR1 is SGHNT, CDR2 YYREEE, per germline (reference sequence). V was clipped by 2 bases and J by 7 bases, with 18 bases between them. CDR3 length: 15 residues. Sequenced sample: PBMCs. This sequence joins TRBV5-4 and TRBJ1-1; D perhaps matches TRBD1 (5 bases). This sequence was found in a young man in good health and CMV-seronegative. This chain's CDR3 is CASSFANTGTREAFF. CDR3 nucleotides: TGTGCCAGCAGCTTTGCTAACACAGGAACCCGTGAAGCTTTCTTT. Using reference TRBV5-4 and TRBJ1-1 for the parts outside the CDR3, the full variable domain is ETGVTQSPTHLIKTRGQQVTLRCSSQSGHNTVSWYQQALGQGPQFIFQYYREEENGRGNFPPRFSGLQFPNYSSELNVNALELDDSALYLCASSFANTGTREAFFGQGTRLTVV.